Listed below are T cell receptor beta chains from one sample, sequenced in a study of response to subunit inactivated influenza vaccine. MiXCR, applied by TCRdb to the RT-PCR reads, yields one record per CDR3 protein. Of 560,000 or so distinct CDR3 sequences in the sample, 7.6% were seen once. The starting material was PBMCs from blood, obtained approximately 25 months after vaccination. These receptors all come from a man aged 50 to 69 who received an inactivated influenza vaccine. The CDR3 runs from the conserved cysteine through the conserved F or W. The D gene is left open where the match is weak. Size values are once, few and many counts, or a class for expanded clones, and some rows have none.

d_gene	j_gene	abundance	v_gene	CDR3nt	CDR3aa
NA	TRBJ2-3	few	TRBV20-1	TGCAGTGCGCCAATACTAGGGTTTGGGGCAGATACGCAGTATTTT	CSAPILGFGADTQYF
TRBD1	TRBJ1-2	NA	TRBV20-1	TGCAGTGCTAGAGCGGGGAGGGGGCATCTTTGGGATGGCTACACCTTC	CSARAGRGHLWDGYTF
NA	TRBJ1-1	NA	TRBV5-1	TGCGCCAGCAGCTTGGAAGCCTTCATGAACACTGAAGCTTTCTTT	CASSLEAFMNTEAFF
NA	TRBJ2-1	many	TRBV24-1	TGTGCCACCAGTGATCTAAGGACTGGGGACAATGAGCAGTTCTTC	CATSDLRTGDNEQFF
NA	TRBJ1-2	NA	TRBV12-3/TRBV12-4	TGTGCCAGCAGTTTTCGGGGGGCGCAGGAAGTTGGCTACACCTTC	CASSFRGAQEVGYTF
TRBD2	TRBJ2-3	NA	TRBV6-1	TGTGCCAGCATGCCCTCGAGCGGGGCCGCGGGAGATACGCAGTATTTT	CASMPSSGAAGDTQYF
NA	TRBJ2-5	many	TRBV6-1	TGTGCCAGCGCTCGGGATTTCGAGACCCAGTACTTC	CASARDFETQYF
TRBD1	TRBJ1-5	NA	TRBV11-1	TGTGCCAGCAGCTTATCTCGGACAGGGCTTTTAGGACAACAGCCCCAGCATTTT	CASSLSRTGLLGQQPQHF
TRBD1	TRBJ2-7	NA	TRBV28	TGTGCCAGCAGTGCCGGGACAGGGTTTTACGAGCAGTACTTC	CASSAGTGFYEQYF
NA	TRBJ2-1	few	TRBV25-1	TGTGCCAGCAGTGTTGGGATAGCTCGGAATGAGCAGTTCTTC	CASSVGIARNEQFF
TRBD1	TRBJ2-1	few	TRBV9	TGTGCCAGCAGCGTTGGACAGGCCCCCGGCAATGAGCAGTTCTTC	CASSVGQAPGNEQFF
NA	TRBJ1-1	NA	TRBV7-2	TGTGCCAGCAGCTTAGATGGGAACTCTGAAGCTTTCTTT	CASSLDGNSEAFF
TRBD2	TRBJ2-1	few	TRBV5-1	TGCGCCAGCAGCTACGGGACTAGCGGGGGGGCAGGGGAGCAGTTCTTC	CASSYGTSGGAGEQFF
NA	TRBJ2-1	NA	TRBV2	TGTGCCAGCAGTGAACCAACAGGGAGTGTTGATGAGCAGTTCTTC	CASSEPTGSVDEQFF
TRBD1	TRBJ2-5	few	TRBV12-3/TRBV12-4	TGTGCCAGCAGTTTAGCGGGGATTGGGACAGGGCAAGAGACCCAGTACTTC	CASSLAGIGTGQETQYF
TRBD1	TRBJ1-2	many	TRBV6-2/TRBV6-3	TGTGCCAGCAGGTCGACAGGGGCGATAAACTATGGCTACACCTTC	CASRSTGAINYGYTF
NA	TRBJ2-1	NA	TRBV28	TGTGCCACCGGGACCCACGTCCCTGAGCAGTTCTTC	CATGTHVPEQFF
NA	TRBJ2-7	few	TRBV4-3	TGCGCCAGCAGCCAAGATCTGGGCGAGCAGTACTTC	CASSQDLGEQYF
NA	TRBJ2-7	few	TRBV20-1	TGCAGTGCTATTGGGACAACCTACGAGCAGTACTTC	CSAIGTTYEQYF
TRBD2	TRBJ2-5	few	TRBV5-1	TGCGCCAGCAGCTTGGGGACTAGCGGGAAACAAGAGACCCAGTACTTC	CASSLGTSGKQETQYF
TRBD1	TRBJ1-1	NA	TRBV5-1	TGCGCCAGCAGCGGAGAAGGACAGGGGTACACTGAAGCTTTCTTT	CASSGEGQGYTEAFF
NA	TRBJ2-5	few	TRBV20-1	TGCAGTGCTAGACAAGGAGGGGCCAGAGGGCCAGAGACCCAGTACTTC	CSARQGGARGPETQYF
TRBD1	TRBJ2-3	few	TRBV29-1	TGCAGCGTTAACAGGGGGCGGAGGACAGATACGCAGTATTTT	CSVNRGRRTDTQYF
TRBD2	TRBJ2-5	NA	TRBV12-3/TRBV12-4	TGTGCCAGCAGTCTCCGGAGACTAAGCGGGGGTGAGACCCAGTACTTC	CASSLRRLSGGETQYF
TRBD2	TRBJ2-7	NA	TRBV5-1	TGCGCCAGCAGCTTGGGTCCGGCTAGCGGCTCCTACGAGCAGTACTTC	CASSLGPASGSYEQYF
NA	TRBJ2-7	few	TRBV7-2	TGTGCCAGCAGCCCGGATCGCCTCCGGCACTACGAGCAGTACTTC	CASSPDRLRHYEQYF
NA	TRBJ2-3	NA	TRBV20-1	TGCAGTGCGATGGGGGTGCTAAGCACAGATACGCAGTATTTT	CSAMGVLSTDTQYF
TRBD2	TRBJ2-5	many	TRBV20-1	TGCAGTGGCCAGCGGGGGTTACAAGAGACCCAGTACTTC	CSGQRGLQETQYF
TRBD1	TRBJ1-1	many	TRBV29-1	TGCAGCGTTGGCCGTTCCGGGACAGCCCTTGAAGCTTTCTTT	CSVGRSGTALEAFF
NA	TRBJ1-2	few	TRBV10-3	TGTGCCATCAGCGGAGAGGGTAGGAGCGACTATGGCTACACCTTC	CAISGEGRSDYGYTF
NA	TRBJ1-6	many	TRBV28	TGTGCCGGCAACGGCCATAATTCACCCCTCCACTTT	CAGNGHNSPLHF
NA	TRBJ2-5	many	TRBV28	TGTGCCAGCAGTTCATCAGGGGTCCAAGAGACCCAGTACTTC	CASSSSGVQETQYF
TRBD2	TRBJ2-2	few	TRBV5-1	TGCGCCAGCAGCGCAGCGGGGGCCCCGGGCACCGGGGAGCTGTTTTTT	CASSAAGAPGTGELFF
NA	TRBJ2-1	NA	TRBV10-2	TGCGCCAGCAGCCCCCTAGCGACATACAATGAGCAGTTCTTC	CASSPLATYNEQFF
NA	TRBJ2-1	few	TRBV30	TGTGCCGGGAAGAAGACTCGCTCCTACAATGAGCAGTTCTTC	CAGKKTRSYNEQFF
NA	TRBJ1-5	few	TRBV27	TGTGCCAGCAGAGACGGCCCGTCGAGCAATCAGCCCCAGCATTTT	CASRDGPSSNQPQHF
NA	TRBJ1-4	NA	TRBV20-1	TGCAGTGCTAGAGATCGGGTAGGGGGGTTTGAAAAACTGTTTTTT	CSARDRVGGFEKLFF
TRBD1	TRBJ2-7	few	TRBV7-2	TGTGCCAGCAGCTTAGCCACGGCAGGGGGACCCTACGAGCAGTACTTC	CASSLATAGGPYEQYF
TRBD1	TRBJ2-7	few	TRBV20-1	TGCAGTGCTAGAGATACAGGGGAATCCTACGAGCAGTACTTC	CSARDTGESYEQYF
NA	TRBJ2-2	few	TRBV7-2	TGTGCCAGCAGCTTAGCCGGGGTTCAAGCCGGGGAGCTGTTTTTT	CASSLAGVQAGELFF
TRBD2	TRBJ2-5	many	TRBV12-3/TRBV12-4	TGTGCCAGCAGATCGACTAGCGGGAGTAAAGAGACCCAGTACTTC	CASRSTSGSKETQYF
NA	TRBJ1-3	NA	TRBV5-1	TGCGCCAGCAGCTTGGAAGGTAGTACTGCCGGAAACACCATATATTTT	CASSLEGSTAGNTIYF
TRBD2	TRBJ2-7	NA	TRBV12-3/TRBV12-4	TGTGCCAGCAGTTTAGCGGGAGGGCCCTCTTACGAGCAGTACTTC	CASSLAGGPSYEQYF
NA	TRBJ2-5	many	TRBV12-3/TRBV12-4	TGTGCCAGCGCGAGGCGTGATACACAAGAGACCCAGTACTTC	CASARRDTQETQYF